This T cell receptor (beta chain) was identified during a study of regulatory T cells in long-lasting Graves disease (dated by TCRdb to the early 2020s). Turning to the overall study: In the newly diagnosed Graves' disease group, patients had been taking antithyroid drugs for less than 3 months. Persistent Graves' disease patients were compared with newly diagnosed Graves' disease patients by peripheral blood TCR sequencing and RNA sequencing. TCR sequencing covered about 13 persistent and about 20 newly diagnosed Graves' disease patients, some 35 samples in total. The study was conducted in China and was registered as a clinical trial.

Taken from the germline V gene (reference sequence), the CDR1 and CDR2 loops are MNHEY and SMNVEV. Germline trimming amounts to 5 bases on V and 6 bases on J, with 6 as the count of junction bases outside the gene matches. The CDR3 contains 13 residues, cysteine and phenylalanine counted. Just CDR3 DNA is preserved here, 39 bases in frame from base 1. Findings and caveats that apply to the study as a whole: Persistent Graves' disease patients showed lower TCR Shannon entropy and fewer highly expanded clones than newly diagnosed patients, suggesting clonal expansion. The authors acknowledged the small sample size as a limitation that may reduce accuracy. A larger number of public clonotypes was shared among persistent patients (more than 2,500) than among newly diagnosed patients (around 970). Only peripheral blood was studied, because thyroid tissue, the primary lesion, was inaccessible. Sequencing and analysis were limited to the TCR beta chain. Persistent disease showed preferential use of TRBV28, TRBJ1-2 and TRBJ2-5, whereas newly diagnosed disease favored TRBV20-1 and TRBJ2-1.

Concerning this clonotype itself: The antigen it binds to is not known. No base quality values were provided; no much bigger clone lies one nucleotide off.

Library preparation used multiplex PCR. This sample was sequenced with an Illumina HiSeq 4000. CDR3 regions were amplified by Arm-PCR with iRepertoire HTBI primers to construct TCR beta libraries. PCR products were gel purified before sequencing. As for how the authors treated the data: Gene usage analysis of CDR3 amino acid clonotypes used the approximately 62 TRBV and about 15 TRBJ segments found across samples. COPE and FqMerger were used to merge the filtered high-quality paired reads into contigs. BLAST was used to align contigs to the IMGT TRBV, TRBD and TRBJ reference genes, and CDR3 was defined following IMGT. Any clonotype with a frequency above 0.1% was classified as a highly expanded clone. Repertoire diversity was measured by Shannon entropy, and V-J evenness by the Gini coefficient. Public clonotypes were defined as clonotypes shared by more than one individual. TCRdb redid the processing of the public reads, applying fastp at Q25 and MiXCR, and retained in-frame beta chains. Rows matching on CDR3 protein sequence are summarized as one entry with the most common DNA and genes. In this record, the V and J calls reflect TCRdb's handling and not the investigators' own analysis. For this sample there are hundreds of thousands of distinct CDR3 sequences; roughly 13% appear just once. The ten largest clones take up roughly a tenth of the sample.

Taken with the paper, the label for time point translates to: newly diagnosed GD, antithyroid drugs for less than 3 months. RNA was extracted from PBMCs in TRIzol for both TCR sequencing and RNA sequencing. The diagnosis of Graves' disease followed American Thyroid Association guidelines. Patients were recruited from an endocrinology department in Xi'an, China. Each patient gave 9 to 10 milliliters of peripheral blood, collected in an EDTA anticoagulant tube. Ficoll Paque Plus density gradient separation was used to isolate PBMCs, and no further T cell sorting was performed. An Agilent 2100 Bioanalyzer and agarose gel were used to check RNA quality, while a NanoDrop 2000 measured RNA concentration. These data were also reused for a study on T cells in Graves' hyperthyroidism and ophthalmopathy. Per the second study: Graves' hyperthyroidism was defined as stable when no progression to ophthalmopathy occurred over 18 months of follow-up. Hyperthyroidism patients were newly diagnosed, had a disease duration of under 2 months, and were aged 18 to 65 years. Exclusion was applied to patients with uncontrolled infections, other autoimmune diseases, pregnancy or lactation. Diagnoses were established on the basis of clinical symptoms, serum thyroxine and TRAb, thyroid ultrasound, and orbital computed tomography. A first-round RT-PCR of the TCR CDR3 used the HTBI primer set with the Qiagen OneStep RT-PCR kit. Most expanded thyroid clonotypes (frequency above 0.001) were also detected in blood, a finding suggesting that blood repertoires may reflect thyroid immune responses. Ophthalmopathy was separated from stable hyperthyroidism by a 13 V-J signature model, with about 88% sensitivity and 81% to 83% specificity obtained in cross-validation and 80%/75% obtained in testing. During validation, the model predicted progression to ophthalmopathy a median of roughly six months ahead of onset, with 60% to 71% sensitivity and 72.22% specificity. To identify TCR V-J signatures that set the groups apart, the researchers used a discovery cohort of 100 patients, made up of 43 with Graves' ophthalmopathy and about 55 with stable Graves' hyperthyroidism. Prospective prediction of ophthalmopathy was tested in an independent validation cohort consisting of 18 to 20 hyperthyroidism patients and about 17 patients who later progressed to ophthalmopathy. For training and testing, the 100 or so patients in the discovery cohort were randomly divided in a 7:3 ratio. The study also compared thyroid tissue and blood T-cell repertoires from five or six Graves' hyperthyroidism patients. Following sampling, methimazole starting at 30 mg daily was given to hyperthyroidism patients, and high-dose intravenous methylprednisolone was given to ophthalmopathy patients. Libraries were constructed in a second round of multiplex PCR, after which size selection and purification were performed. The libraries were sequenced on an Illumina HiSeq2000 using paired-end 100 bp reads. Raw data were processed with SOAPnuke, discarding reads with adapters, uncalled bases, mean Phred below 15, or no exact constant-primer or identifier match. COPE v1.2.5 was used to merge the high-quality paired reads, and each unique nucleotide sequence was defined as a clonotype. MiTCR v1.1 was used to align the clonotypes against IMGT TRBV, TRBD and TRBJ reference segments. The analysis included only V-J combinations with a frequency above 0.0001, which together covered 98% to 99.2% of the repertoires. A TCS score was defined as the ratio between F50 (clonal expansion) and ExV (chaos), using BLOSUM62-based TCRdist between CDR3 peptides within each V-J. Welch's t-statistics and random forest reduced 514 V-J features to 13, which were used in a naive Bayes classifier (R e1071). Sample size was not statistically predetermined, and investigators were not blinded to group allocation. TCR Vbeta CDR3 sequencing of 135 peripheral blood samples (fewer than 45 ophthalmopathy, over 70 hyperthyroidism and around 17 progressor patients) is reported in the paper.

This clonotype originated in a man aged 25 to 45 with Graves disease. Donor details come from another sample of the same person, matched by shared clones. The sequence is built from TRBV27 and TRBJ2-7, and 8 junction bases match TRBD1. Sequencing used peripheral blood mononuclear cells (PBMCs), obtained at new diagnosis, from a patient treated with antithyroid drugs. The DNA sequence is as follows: TGTGCCAGCAGTGGCAGGGGGCCTGGCGAGCAGTACTTC. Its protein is CASSGRGPGEQYF.